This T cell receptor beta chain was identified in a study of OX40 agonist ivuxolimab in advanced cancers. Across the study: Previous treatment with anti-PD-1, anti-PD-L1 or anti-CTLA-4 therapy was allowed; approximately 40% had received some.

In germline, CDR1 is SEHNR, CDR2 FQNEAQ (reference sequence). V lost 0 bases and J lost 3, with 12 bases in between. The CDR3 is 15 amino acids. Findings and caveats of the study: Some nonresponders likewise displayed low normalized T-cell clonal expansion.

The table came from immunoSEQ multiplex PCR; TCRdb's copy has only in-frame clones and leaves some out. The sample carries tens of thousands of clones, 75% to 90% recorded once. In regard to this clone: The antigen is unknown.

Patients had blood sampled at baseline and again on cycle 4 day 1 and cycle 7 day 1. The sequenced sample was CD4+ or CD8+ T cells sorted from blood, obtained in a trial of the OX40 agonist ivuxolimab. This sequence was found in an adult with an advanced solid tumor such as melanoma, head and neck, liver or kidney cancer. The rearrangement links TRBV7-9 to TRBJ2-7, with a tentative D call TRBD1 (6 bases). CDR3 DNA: TGTGCCAGCAGCTTAGCGGGGGACACACGCTACGAGCAGTACTTC. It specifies CASSLAGDTRYEQYF. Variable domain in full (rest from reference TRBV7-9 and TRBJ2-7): DTGVSQNPRHKITKRGQNVTFRCDPISEHNRLYWYRQTLGQGPEFLTYFQNEAQLEKSRLLSDRFSAERPKGSFSTLEIQRTEQGDSAMYLCASSLAGDTRYEQYFGPGTRLTVT.